This T cell receptor (beta chain) was found in a study of T cells after yellow fever vaccination. This clonotype was found a few times. Germline CDR1 MNHEY, CDR2 SMNVEV (reference sequence). V was cut by 2 bases and J by 4 bases, with 7 bases left in between. The CDR3 length is 13 residues. TCRdb re-derived calls from the 5' RACE reads in MiXCR, one entry per CDR3 protein. Of around 550,000 distinct CDR3 sequences in the sample, roughly a fifth were seen once. Material: PBMCs, obtained 15 days after the yellow fever booster vaccination. V gene TRBV27 combines with J gene TRBJ2-3, with D unclear. The receptor was derived from a man aged 30 to 45 who received the YFV17D yellow fever vaccine. The CDR3 sequence: CASSLGSSDTQYF. CDR3 nucleotide sequence: TGTGCCAGCAGTTTAGGAAGTTCAGATACGCAGTATTTT.